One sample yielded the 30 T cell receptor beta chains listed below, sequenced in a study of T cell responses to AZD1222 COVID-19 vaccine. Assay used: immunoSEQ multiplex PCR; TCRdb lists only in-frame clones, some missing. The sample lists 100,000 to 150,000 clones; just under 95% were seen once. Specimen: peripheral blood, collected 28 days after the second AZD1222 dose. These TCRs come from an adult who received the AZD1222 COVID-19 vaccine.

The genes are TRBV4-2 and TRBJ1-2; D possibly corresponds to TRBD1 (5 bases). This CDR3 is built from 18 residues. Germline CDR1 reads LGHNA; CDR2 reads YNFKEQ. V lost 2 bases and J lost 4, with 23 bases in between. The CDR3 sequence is CASSQYRDGRSAGYGYTF. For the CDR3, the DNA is TGTGCCAGCAGCCAATACCGGGACGGAAGATCCGCCGGCTATGGCTACACCTTC.

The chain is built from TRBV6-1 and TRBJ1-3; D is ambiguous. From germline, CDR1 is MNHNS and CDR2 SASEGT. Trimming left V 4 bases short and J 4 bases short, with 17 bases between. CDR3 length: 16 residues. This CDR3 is CASSVQGEISGNTIYF. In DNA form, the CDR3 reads TGTGCCAGCAGTGTCCAAGGAGAGATATCGGGAAACACCATATATTTT.

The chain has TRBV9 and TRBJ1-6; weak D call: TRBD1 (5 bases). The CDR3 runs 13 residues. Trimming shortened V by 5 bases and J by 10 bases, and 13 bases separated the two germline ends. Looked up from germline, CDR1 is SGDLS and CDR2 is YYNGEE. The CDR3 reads CASSESQGSPLHF. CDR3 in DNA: TGTGCCAGCAGTGAATCCCAGGGCTCACCCCTCCACTTT.

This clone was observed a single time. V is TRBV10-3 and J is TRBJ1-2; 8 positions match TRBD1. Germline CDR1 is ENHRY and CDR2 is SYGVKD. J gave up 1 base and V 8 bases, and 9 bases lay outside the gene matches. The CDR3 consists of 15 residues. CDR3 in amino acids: CAILRDRPDNYGYTF. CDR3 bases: TGTGCCATCCTCCGGGACAGGCCAGATAACTATGGCTACACCTTC.

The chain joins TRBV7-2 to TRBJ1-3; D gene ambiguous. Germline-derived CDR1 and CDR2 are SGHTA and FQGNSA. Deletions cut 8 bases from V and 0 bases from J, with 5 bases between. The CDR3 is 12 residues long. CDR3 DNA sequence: TGTGCCAGCCGCGACTCTGGAAACACCATATATTTT. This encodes CASRDSGNTIYF.

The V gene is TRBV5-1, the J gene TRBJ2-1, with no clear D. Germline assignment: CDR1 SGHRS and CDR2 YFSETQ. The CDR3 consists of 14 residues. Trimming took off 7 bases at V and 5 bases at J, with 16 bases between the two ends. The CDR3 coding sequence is TGCGCCAGCCATGGCGGCGTAGGGCACAATGAGCAGTTCTTC. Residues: CASHGGVGHNEQFF.

The CDR3 is CASSLGYYEQYF. The CDR3 nucleotides read TGTGCCAGCAGTTTAGGGTACTACGAGCAGTACTTC. The chain combines TRBV12-3 or TRBV12-4 with TRBJ2-7; D gene ambiguous. This CDR3 spans 12 amino acids. The V and J ends lost 1 base and 3 bases respectively, with 4 bases between them.

The chain's CDR3 is CASSTSWGSYEQYF. The CDR3 region has the DNA TGTGCCAGCAGCACTAGCTGGGGATCCTACGAGCAGTACTTC. The chain employs TRBV7-2 and TRBJ2-7, with D perhaps TRBD2 (6 bases). The CDR3 is made up of 14 amino acids. Germline CDR1 and CDR2: SGHTA and FQGNSA. Trimming took off 5 bases at V and 1 base at J, with 12 bases between the two ends.

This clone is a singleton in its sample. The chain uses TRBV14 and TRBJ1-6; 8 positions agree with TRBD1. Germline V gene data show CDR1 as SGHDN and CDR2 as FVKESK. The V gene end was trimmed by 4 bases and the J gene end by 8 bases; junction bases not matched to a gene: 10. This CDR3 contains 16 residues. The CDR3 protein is CASSLVWGTGHSPLHF. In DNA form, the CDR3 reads TGTGCCAGCAGCCTTGTTTGGGGGACAGGCCATTCACCCCTCCACTTT.

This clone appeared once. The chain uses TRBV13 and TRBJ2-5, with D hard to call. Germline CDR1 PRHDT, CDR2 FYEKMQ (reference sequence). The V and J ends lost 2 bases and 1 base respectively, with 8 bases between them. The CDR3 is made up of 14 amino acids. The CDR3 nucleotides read TGTGCCAGCAGCTTAACCGGGCTCCAAGAGACCCAGTACTTC. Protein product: CASSLTGLQETQYF.

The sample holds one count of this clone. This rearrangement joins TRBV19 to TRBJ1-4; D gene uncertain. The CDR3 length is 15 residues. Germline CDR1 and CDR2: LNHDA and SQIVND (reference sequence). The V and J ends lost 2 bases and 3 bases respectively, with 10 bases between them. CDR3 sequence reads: CASSIFAGPNEKLFF. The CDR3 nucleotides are TGTGCCAGTAGTATATTTGCGGGTCCTAATGAAAAACTGTTTTTT.

The CDR3 protein is CASSIRSRAFF. The CDR3 DNA sequence: TGTGCCAGTAGTATACGCTCGAGAGCTTTCTTT. The chain recombines TRBV19 with TRBJ1-1; D ambiguous. This CDR3 has 11 residues. Germline CDR1 and CDR2: LNHDA and SQIVND (reference sequence). Between the trimmed V and J ends, which lost 2 bases and 10 bases, there was a span of 8 bases.

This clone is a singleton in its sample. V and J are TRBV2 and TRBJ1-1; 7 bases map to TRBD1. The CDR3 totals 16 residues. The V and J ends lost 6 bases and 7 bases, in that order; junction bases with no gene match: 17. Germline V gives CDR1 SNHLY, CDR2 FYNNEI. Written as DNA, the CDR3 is TGTGCCAGCAGGTGGGACAGAAAAGGAGGAGGCTATGAAGCTTTCTTT. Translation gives CASRWDRKGGGYEAFF.

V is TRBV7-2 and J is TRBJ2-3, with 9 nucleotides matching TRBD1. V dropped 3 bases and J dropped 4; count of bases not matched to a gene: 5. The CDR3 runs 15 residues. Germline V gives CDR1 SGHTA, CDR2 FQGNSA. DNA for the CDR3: TGTGCCAGCAGCTTGGGGGACAGGGATGCAGATACGCAGTATTTT. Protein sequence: CASSLGDRDADTQYF.

The CDR3 loop is CASSLAGQHGSGNTIYF. The CDR3 nucleotides are TGTGCCAGCAGCTTAGCTGGACAGCATGGCTCTGGAAACACCATATATTTT. The rearrangement links TRBV11-2 to TRBJ1-3; D perhaps matches TRBD1 (6 bases). V was clipped by 1 base and J by 0 bases, with 13 bases between them. The CDR3 totals 17 residues. Germline CDR1 and CDR2: SGHAT and FQNNGV.

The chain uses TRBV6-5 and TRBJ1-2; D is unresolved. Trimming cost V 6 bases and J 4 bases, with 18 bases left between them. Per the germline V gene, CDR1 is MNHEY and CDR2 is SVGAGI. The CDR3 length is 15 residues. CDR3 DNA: TGTGCCAGCAGGCAACGAATGGCAGCCCTCTATGGCTACACCTTC. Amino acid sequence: CASRQRMAALYGYTF.

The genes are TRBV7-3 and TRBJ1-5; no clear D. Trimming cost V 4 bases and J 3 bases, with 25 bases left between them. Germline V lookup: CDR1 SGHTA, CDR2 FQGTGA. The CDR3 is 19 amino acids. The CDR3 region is CASSSISDDLRISNQPQHF. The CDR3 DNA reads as TGTGCCAGCAGCTCTATTTCCGACGACCTGAGAATTTCCAATCAGCCCCAGCATTTT.

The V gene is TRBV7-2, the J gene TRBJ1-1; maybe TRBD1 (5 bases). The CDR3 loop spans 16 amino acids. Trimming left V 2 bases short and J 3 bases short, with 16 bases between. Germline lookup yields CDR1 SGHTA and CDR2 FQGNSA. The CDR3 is CASSLLGDSRDTEAFF. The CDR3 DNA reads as TGTGCCAGCAGCTTATTGGGGGATTCGAGGGACACTGAAGCTTTCTTT.

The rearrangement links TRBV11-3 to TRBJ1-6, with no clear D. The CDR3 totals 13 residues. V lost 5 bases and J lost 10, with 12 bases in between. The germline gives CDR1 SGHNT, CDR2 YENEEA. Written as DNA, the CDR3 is TGTGCCAGCAGCCCTACGGGCTTCTCACCCCTCCACTTT. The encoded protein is CASSPTGFSPLHF.

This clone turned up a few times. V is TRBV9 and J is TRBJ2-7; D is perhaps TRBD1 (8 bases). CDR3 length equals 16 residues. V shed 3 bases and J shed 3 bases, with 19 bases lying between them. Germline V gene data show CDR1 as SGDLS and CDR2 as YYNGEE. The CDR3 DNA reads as TGTGCCAGCAGCGAGGGGAGGGACAGGCTCCTCTACGAGCAGTACTTC. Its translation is CASSEGRDRLLYEQYF.

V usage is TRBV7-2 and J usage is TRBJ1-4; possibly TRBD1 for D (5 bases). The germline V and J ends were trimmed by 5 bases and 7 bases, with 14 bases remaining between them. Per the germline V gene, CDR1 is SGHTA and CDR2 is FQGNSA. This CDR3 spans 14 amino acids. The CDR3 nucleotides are TGTGCCAGCAGCCCCTTGGGGCCGTCTGAAAAACTGTTTTTT. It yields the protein CASSPLGPSEKLFF.

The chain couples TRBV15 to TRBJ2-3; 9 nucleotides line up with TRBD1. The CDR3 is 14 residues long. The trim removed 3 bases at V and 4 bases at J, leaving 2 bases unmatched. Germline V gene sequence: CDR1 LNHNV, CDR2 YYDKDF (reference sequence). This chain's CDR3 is CATSRGQGADTQYF. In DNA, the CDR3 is TGTGCCACCAGCAGGGGACAGGGCGCAGATACGCAGTATTTT.

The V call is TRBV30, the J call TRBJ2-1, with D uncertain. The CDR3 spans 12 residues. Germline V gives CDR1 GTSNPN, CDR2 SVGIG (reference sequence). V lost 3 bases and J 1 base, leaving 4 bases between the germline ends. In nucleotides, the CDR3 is TGTGCCTGGAGACCTTCCTACAATGAGCAGTTCTTC. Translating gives CAWRPSYNEQFF.

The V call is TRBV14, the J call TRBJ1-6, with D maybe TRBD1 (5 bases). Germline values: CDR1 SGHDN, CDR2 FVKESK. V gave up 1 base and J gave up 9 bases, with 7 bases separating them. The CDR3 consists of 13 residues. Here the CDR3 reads CASSQVGGSPLHF. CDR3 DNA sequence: TGTGCCAGCAGCCAAGTGGGGGGTTCACCCCTCCACTTT.

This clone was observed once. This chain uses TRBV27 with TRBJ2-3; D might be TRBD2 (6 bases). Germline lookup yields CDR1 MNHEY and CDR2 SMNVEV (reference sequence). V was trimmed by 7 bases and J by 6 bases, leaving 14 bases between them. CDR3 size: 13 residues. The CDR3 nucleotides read TGTGCCAGCACCGGGACTGTTGGTGATACGCAGTATTTT. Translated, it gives CASTGTVGDTQYF.

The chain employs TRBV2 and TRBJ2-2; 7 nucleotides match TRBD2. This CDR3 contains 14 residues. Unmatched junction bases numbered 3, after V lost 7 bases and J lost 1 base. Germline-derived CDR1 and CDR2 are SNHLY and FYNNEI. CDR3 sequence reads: CASTSSGNTGELFF. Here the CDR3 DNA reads TGTGCCAGCACGTCTAGCGGGAACACCGGGGAGCTGTTTTTT.

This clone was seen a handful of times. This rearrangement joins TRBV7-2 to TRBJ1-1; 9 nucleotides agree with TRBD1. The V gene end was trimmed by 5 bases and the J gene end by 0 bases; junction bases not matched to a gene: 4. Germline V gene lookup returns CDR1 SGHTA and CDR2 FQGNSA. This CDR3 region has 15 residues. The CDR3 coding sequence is TGTGCCAGCAGCCCCGGACAGGGGATGAACACTGAAGCTTTCTTT. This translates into CASSPGQGMNTEAFF.

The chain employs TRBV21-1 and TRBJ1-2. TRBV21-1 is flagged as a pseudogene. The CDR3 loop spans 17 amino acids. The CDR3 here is CASSKASSNCSNYGYTF. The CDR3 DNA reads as TGTGCCAGCAGCAAAGCCAGCTCAAATTGTTCTAACTATGGCTACACCTTC.

CDR3 loop: CASSPGDGNEKLFF. The CDR3 nucleotides read TGTGCCAGCAGCCCGGGGGACGGCAATGAAAAACTGTTTTTT. This sequence joins TRBV4-2 and TRBJ1-4; a possible D gene is TRBD1 (5 bases). CDR1 and CDR2 from the germline V gene are LGHNA and YNFKEQ. The CDR3 covers 14 residues. The germline V and J ends were trimmed by 4 bases and 5 bases, with 11 bases remaining between them.

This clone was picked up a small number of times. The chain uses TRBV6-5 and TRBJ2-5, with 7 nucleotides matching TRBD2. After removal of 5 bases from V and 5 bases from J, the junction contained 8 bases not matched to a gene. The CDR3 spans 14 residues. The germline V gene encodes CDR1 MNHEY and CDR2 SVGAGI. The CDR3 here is CASSPPGLGETQYF. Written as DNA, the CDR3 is TGTGCCAGCAGTCCGCCCGGACTAGGGGAGACCCAGTACTTC.